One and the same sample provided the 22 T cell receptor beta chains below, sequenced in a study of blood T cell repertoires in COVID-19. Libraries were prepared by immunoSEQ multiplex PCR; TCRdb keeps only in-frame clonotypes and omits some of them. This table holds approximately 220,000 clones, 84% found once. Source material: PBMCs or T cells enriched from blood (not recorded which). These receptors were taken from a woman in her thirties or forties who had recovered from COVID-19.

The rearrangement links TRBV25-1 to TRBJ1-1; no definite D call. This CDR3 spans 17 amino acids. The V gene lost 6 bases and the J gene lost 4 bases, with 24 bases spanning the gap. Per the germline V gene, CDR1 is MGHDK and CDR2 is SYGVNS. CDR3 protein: CASSKSAPNRAPTEAFF. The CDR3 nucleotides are TGTGCCAGCAGCAAATCGGCCCCAAACAGAGCCCCCACTGAAGCTTTCTTT.

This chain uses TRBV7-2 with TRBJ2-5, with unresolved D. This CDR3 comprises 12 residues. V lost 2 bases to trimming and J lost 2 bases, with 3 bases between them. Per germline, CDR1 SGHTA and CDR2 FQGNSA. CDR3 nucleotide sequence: TGTGCCAGCAGCTTACCGCAAGAGACCCAGTACTTC. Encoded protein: CASSLPQETQYF.

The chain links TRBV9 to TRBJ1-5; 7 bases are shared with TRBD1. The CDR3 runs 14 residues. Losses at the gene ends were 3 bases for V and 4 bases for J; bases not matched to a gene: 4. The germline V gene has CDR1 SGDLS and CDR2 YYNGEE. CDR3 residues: CASSETGINQPQHF. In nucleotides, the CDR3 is TGTGCCAGCAGCGAGACAGGGATTAATCAGCCCCAGCATTTT.

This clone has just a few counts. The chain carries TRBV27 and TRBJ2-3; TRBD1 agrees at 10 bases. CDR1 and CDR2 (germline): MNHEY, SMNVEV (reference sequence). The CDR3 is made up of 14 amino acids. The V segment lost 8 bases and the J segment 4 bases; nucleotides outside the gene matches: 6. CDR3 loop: CASPGQGGADTQYF. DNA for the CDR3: TGTGCCAGCCCCGGACAGGGGGGCGCAGATACGCAGTATTTT.

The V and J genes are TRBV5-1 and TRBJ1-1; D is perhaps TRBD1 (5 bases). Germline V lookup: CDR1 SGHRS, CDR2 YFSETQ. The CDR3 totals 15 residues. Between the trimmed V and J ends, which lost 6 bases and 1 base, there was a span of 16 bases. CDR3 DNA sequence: TGCGCCAGCACTACTACGGGACTGCAGAACACTGAAGCTTTCTTT. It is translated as CASTTTGLQNTEAFF.

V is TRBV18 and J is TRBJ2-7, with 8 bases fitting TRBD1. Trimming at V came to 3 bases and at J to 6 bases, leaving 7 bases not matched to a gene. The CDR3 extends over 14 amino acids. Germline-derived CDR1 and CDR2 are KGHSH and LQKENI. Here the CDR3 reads CASSPGTGPLEQYF. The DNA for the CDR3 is TGTGCCAGCTCACCGGGGACAGGACCCCTCGAGCAGTACTTC.

The CDR3 spells CASRFGQHSSGELFF. The CDR3, as DNA: TGTGCCAGCAGATTCGGACAGCACTCATCCGGGGAGCTGTTTTTT. The J gene is TRBJ2-2, the V gene TRBV6-5; tentative D call: TRBD1 (6 bases). V was trimmed by 6 bases and J by 6 bases, leaving 17 bases between them. This CDR3 region has 15 residues. The V gene's germline CDR1 is MNHEY and CDR2 SVGAGI.

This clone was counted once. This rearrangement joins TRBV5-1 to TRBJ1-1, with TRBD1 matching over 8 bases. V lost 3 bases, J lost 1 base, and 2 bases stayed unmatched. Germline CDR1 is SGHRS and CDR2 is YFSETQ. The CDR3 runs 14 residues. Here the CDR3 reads CASSYGQGNTEAFF. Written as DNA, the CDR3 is TGCGCCAGCAGCTACGGACAGGGGAACACTGAAGCTTTCTTT.

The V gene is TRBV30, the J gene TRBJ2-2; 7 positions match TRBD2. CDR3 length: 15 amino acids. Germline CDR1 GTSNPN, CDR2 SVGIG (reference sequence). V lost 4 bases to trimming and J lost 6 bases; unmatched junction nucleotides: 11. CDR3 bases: TGTGCCTGGAAGGGCCAGACTAGCCGGTCCGGGGAGCTGTTTTTT. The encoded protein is CAWKGQTSRSGELFF.

In nucleotides, the CDR3 is TGTGCCAGTAGTATGCAGGGTAGGACCGGGGAGCTGTTTTTT. This sequence encodes CASSMQGRTGELFF. V usage is TRBV19 and J usage is TRBJ2-2; weak D call: TRBD1 (5 bases). The ends were cut back, 3 bases at V and 5 bases at J, with 10 bases in the middle. Germline V gene sequence: CDR1 LNHDA, CDR2 SQIVND (reference sequence). The CDR3 runs 14 residues.

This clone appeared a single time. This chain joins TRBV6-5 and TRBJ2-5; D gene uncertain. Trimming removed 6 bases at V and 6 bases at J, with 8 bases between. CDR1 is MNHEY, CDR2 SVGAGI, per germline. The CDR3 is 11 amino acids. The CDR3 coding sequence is TGTGCCAGCAGCCCCTCCCAGACCCAGTACTTC. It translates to CASSPSQTQYF.

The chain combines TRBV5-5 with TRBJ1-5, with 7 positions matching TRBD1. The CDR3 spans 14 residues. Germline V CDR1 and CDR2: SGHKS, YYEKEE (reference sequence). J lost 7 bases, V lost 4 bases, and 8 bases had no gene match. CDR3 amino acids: CASSVQGGGQPQHF. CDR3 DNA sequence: TGTGCCAGCAGCGTCCAGGGGGGAGGACAGCCCCAGCATTTT.

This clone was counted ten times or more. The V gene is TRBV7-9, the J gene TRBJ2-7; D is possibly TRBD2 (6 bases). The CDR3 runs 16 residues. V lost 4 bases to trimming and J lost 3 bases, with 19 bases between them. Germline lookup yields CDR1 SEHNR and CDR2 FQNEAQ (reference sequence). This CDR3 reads CASSSAGRPQFYEQYF. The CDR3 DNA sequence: TGTGCCAGCAGCTCAGCCGGGAGACCCCAATTCTACGAGCAGTACTTC.

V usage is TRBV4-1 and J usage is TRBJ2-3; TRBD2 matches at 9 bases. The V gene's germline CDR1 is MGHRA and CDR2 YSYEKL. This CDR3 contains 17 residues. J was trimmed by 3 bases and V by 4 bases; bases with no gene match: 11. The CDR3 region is CASSRSEAGGYTDTQYF. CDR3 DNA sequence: TGCGCCAGCAGCCGATCCGAGGCGGGAGGGTATACAGATACGCAGTATTTT.

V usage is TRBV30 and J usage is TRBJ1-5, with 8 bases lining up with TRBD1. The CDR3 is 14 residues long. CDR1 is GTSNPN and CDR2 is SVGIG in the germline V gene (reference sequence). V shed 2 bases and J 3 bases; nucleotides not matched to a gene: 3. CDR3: CAWSLDRANQPQHF. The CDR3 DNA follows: TGTGCCTGGAGTCTGGACAGGGCCAATCAGCCCCAGCATTTT.

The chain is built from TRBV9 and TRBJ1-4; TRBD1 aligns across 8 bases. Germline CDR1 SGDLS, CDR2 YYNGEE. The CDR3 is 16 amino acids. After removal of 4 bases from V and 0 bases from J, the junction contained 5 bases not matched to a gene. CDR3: CASSIGQGSTNEKLFF. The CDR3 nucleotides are TGTGCCAGCAGCATCGGACAGGGTTCAACTAATGAAAAACTGTTTTTT.

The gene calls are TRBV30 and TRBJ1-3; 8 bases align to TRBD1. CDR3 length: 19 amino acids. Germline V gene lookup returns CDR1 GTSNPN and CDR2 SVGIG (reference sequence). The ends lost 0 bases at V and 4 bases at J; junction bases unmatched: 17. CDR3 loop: CAWSVRSPRLTGGGNTIYF. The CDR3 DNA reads TGTGCCTGGAGTGTAAGGTCACCTCGACTCACAGGGGGAGGAAACACCATATATTTT.

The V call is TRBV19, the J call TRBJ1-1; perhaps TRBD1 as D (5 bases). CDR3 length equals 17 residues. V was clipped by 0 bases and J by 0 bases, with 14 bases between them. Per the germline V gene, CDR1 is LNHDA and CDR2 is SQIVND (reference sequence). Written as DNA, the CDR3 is TGTGCCAGTAGTATAGATCCTGGGACTCAATTGAACACTGAAGCTTTCTTT. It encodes CASSIDPGTQLNTEAFF.

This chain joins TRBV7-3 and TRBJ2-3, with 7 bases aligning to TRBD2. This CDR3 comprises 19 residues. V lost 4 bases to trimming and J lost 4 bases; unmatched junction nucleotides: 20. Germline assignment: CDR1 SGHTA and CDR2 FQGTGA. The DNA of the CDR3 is TGTGCCAGCAGCTATACTAGCGACGGTTTCTTCATGGGCCCAGATACGCAGTATTTT. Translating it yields CASSYTSDGFFMGPDTQYF.

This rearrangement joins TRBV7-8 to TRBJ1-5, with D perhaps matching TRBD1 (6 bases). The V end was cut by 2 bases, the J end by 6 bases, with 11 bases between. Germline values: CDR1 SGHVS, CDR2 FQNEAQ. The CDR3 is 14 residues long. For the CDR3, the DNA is TGTGCCAGCAGCTTAAGGGGGTCAGGTCAGCCCCAGCATTTT. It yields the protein CASSLRGSGQPQHF.

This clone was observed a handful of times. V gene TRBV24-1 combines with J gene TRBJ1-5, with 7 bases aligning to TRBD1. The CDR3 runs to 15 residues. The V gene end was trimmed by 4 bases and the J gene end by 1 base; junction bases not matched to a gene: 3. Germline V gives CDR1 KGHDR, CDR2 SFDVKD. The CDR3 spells CATSDPGQSNQPQHF. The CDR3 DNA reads TGTGCCACCAGTGACCCGGGACAGAGCAATCAGCCCCAGCATTTT.

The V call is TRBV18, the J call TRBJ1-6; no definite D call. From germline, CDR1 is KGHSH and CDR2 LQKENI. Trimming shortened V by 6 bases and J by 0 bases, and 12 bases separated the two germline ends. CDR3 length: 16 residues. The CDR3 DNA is TGTGCCAGCTCGCGGACTTCTAGCTCCTATAATTCACCCCTCCACTTT. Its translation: CASSRTSSSYNSPLHF. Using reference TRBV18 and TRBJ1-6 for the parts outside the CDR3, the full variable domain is NAGVMQNPRHLVRRRGQEARLRCSPMKGHSHVYWYRQLPEEGLKFMVYLQKENIIDESGMPKERFSAEFPKEGPSILRIQQVVRGDSAAYFCASSRTSSSYNSPLHFGNGTRLTVT.